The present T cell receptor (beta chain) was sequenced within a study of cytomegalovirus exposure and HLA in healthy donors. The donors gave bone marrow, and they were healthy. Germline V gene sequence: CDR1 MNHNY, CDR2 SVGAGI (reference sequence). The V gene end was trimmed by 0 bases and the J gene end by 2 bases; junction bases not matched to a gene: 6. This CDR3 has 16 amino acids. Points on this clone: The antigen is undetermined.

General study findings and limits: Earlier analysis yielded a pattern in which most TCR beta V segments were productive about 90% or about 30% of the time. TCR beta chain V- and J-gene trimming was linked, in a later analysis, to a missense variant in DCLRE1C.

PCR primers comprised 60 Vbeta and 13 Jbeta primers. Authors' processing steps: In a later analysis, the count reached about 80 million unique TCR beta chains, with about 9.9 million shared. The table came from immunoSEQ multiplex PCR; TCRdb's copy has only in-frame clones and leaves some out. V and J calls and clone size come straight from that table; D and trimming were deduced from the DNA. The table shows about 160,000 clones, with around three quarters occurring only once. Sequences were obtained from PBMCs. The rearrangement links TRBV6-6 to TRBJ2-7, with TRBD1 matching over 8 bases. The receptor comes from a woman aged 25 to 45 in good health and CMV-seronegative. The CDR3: CASSYSTRTGPYEQYF. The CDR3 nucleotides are TGTGCCAGCAGTTACTCTACACGGACAGGGCCCTACGAGCAGTACTTC.